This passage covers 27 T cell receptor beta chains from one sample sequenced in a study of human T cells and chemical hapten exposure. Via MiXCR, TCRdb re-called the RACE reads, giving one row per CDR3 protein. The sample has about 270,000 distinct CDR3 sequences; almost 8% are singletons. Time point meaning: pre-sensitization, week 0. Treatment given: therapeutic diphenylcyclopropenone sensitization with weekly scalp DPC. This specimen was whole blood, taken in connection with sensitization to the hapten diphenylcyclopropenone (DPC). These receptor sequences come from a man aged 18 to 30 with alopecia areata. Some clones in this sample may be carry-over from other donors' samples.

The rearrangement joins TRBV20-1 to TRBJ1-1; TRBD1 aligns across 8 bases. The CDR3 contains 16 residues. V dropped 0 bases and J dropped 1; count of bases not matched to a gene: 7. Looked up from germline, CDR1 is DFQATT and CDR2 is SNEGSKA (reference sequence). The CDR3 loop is CSARDNGRGPNTEAFF. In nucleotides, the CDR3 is TGCAGTGCTAGAGATAACGGCAGGGGGCCGAACACTGAAGCTTTCTTT.

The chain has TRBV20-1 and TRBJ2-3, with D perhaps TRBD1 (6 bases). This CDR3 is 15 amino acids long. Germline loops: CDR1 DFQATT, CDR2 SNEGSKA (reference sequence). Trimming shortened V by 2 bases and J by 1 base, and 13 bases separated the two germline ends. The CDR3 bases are TGCAGTGCTAGAACCCAACAGGGTCGCACAGATACGCAGTATTTT. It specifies CSARTQQGRTDTQYF.

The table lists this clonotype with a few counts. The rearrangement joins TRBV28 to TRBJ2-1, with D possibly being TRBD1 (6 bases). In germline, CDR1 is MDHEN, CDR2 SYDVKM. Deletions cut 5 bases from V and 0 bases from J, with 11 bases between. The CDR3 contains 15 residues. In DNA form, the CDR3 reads TGTGCCAGCAGTACGATAGGGGGCTCCTACAATGAGCAGTTCTTC. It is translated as CASSTIGGSYNEQFF.

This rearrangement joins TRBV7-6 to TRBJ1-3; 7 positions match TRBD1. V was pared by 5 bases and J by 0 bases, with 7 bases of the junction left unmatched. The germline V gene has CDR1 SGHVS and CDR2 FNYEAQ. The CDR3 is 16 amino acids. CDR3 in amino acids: CASSGRQGTSGNTIYF. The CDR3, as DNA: TGTGCCAGCAGCGGACGACAGGGAACCTCTGGAAACACCATATATTTT.

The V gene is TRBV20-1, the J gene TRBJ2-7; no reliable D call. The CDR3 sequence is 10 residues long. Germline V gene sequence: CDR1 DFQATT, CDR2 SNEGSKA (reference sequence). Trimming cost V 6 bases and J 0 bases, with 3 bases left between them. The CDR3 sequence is CSAPSYEQYF. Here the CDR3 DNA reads TGCAGTGCCCCCTCCTACGAGCAGTACTTC.

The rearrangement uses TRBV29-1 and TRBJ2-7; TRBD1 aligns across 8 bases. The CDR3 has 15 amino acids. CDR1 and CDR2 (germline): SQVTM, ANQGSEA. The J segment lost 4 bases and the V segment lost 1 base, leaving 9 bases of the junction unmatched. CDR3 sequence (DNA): TGCAGCGTTGAAGTCGAAAGGACAGGGACATACGAGCAGTACTTC. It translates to CSVEVERTGTYEQYF.

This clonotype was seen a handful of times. CDR3 nucleotides: TGTGCCAGCAGCGTAGGAGCGTTTGGCACAGATACGCAGTATTTT. Translated: CASSVGAFGTDTQYF. The V and J genes are TRBV9 and TRBJ2-3, with D unclear. CDR1 and CDR2 from the germline V gene are SGDLS and YYNGEE. The CDR3 sequence is 15 residues long. The V end lost 0 bases, the J end lost 1 base, and 9 bases lay between the germline ends.

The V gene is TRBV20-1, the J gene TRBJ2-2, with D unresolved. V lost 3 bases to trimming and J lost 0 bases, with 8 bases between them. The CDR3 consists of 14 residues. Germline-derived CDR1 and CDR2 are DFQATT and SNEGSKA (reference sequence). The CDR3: CSASFSSNTGELFF. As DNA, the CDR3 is TGCAGTGCTAGTTTTAGTTCGAACACCGGGGAGCTGTTTTTT.

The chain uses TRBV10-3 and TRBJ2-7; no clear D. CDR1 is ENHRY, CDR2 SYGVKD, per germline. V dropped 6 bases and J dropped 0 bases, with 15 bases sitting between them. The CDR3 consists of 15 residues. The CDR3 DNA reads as TGTGCCATCAGCGAAAGATCCCTTAGCTCCTACGAGCAGTACTTC. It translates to CAISERSLSSYEQYF.

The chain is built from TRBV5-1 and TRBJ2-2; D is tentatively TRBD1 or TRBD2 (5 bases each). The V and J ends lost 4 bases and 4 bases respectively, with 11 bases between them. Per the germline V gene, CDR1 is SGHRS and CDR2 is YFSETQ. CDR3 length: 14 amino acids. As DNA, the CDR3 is TGCGCCAGCAGCGCACGGGACCCCACCGGGGAGCTGTTTTTT. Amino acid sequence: CASSARDPTGELFF.

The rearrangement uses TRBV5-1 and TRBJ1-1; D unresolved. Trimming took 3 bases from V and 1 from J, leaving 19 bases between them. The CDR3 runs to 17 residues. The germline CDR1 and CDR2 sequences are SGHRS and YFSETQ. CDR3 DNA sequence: TGCGCCAGCAGCTCGCCCAGAGTGGGGAGAAGGAACACTGAAGCTTTCTTT. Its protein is CASSSPRVGRRNTEAFF.

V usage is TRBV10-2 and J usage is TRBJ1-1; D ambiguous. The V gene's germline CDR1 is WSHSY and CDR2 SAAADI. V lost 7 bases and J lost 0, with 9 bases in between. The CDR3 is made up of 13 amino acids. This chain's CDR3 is CASNLVMNTEAFF. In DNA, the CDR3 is TGCGCCAGCAACTTAGTTATGAACACTGAAGCTTTCTTT.

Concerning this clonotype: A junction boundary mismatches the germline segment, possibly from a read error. CDR3 in DNA: TGTGCCAGCAGTACCTATTTACCGGGACTGACCTACAATGAGCGGTTCTTC. Translated: CASSTYLPGLTYNERFF. The chain has TRBV3-1 and TRBJ2-1, with TRBD2 as a possible D gene (6 bases). Per the germline V gene, CDR1 is LGHDT and CDR2 is YNNKEL (reference sequence). The CDR3 spans 17 residues.

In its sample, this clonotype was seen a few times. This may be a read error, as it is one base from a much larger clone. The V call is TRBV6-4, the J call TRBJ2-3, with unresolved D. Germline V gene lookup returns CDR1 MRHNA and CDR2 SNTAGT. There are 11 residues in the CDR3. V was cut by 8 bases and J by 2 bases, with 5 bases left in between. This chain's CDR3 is CASGDTDTQYF. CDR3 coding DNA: TGTGCCAGCGGGGACACAGATACGCAGTATTTT.

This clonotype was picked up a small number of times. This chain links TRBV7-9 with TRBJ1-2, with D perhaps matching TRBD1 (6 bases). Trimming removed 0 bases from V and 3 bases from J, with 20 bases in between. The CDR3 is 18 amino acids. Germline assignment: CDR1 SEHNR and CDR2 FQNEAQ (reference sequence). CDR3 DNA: TGTGCCAGCAGCTTAGCCGACACCGGACAGCGCAACCACTATGGCTACACCTTC. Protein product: CASSLADTGQRNHYGYTF.

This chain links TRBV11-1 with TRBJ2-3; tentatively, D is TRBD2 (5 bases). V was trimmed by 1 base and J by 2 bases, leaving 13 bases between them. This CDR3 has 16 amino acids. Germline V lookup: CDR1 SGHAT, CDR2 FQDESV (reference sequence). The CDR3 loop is CASSLELGLVTDTQYF. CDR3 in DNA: TGTGCCAGCAGCTTAGAACTAGGATTGGTCACAGATACGCAGTATTTT.

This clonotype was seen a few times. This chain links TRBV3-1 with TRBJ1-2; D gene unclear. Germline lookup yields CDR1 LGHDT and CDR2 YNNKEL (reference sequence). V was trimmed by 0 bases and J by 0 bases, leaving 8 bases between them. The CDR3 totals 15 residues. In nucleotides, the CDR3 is TGTGCCAGCAGCCAAGAAATCAAGGCTAACTATGGCTACACCTTC. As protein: CASSQEIKANYGYTF.

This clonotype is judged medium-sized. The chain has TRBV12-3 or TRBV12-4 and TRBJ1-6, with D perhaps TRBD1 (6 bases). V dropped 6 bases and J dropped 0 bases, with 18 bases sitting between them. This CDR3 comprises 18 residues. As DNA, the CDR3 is TGTGCCAGCAGGCTCGACAGGACGGGAAGCTCCTATAATTCACCCCTCCACTTT. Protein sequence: CASRLDRTGSSYNSPLHF.

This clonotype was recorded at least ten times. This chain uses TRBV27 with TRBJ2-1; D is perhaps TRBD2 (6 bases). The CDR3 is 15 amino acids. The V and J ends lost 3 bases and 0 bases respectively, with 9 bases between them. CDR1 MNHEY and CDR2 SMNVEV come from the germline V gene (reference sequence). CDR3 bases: TGTGCCAGCAGTTTCGGGGGTAGCTCCTACAATGAGCAGTTCTTC. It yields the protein CASSFGGSSYNEQFF.

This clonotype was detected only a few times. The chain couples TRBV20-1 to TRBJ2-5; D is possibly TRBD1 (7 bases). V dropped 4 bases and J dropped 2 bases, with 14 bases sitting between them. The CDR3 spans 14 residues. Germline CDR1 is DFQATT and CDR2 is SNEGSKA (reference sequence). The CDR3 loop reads CSATPTGRQETQYF. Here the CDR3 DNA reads TGCAGTGCTACCCCGACAGGGAGGCAAGAGACCCAGTACTTC.

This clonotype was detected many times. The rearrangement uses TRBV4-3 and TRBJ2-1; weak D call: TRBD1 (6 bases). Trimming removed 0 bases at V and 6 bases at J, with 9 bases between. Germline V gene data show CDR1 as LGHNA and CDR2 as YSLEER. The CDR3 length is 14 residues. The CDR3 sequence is CASSQDTGTNEQFF. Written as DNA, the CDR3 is TGCGCCAGCAGCCAAGATACAGGGACCAATGAGCAGTTCTTC.

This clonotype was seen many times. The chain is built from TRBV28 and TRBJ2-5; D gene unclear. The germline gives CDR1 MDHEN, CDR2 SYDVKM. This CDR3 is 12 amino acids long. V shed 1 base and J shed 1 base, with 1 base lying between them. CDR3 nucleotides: TGTGCCAGCAGTTTATCCCAAGAGACCCAGTACTTC. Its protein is CASSLSQETQYF.

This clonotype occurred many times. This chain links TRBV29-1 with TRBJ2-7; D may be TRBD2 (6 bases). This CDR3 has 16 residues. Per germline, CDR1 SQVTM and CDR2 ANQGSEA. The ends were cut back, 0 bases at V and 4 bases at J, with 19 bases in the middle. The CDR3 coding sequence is TGCAGCGTTGAAGAAACCAGAACGGGAGCAGGGTACGAGCAGTACTTC. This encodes CSVEETRTGAGYEQYF.

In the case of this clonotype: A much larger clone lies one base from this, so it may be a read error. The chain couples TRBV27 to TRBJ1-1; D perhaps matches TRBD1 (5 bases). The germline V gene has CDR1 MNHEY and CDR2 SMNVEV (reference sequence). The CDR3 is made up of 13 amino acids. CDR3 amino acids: CACTQGRDTEAFF. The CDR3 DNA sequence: TGTGCTTGTACCCAGGGCAGGGATACTGAAGCTTTCTTT.

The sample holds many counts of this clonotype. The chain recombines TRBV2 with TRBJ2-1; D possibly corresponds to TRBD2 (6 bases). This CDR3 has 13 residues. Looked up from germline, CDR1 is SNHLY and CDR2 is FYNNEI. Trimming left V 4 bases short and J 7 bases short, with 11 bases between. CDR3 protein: CASSGGTGNEQFF. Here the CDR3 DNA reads TGTGCCAGCAGTGGAGGGACTGGGAATGAGCAGTTCTTC.

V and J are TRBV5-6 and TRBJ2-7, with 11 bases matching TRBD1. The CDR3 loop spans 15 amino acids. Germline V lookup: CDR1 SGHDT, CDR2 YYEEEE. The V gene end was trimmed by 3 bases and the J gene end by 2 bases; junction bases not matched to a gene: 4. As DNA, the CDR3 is TGTGCCAGCAGCTGGACAGGGGGCCTACCCTACGAGCAGTACTTC. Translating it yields CASSWTGGLPYEQYF.

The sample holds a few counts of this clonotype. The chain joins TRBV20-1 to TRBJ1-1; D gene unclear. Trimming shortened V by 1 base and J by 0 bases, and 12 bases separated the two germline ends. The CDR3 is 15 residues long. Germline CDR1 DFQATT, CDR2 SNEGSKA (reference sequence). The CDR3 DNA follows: TGCAGTGCTAGAGGTCGGACTAGGGTGAACACTGAAGCTTTCTTT. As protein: CSARGRTRVNTEAFF.